Listed here are 22 T cell receptor beta chains from one sample, sequenced in a study of response to subunit inactivated influenza vaccine (dated by TCRdb to 2016 to 2019). Receptors were amplified or captured by RT-PCR. TCRdb shows the sequencer as Illumina HiSeq 2500. TCRdb trimmed the raw reads at Q25, called clones with MiXCR and kept productive beta chains. CDR3 protein duplicates are merged, each entry listing the most common genes and DNA. The sample table contains around 760,000 distinct CDR3 sequences; only one count was recorded for more than 11% of them. 5.5% to 7% of the sample belongs to the ten largest clones. The sequencing used PBMCs from blood, collected around 14 days before vaccination. Receptors originate from a middle-aged man who received an inactivated influenza vaccine. Donor details come from another sample of the same person, matched by shared clones.

On this clonotype itself: Given a much more abundant clone one base away, this may be a read error. J is TRBJ2-2 and V is TRBV2; D not certain. From germline, CDR1 is SNHLY and CDR2 FYNNEI. V lost 7 bases and J lost 1, with 4 bases in between. CDR3 length: 12 amino acids. The CDR3 loop is CASTGNTGELFF. CDR3 nucleotide sequence: TGTGCCAGCACCGGGAACACCGGGGAGCTGTTTTTT.

This clonotype was detected only a few times. The chain has TRBV5-1 and TRBJ2-5; D not certain. V was clipped by 0 bases and J by 0 bases, with 9 bases between them. The germline CDR1 and CDR2 sequences are SGHRS and YFSETQ. This CDR3 is built from 15 residues. For the CDR3, the DNA is TGCGCCAGCAGCTTGGGCCAGGCCCACCAAGAGACCCAGTACTTC. Protein product: CASSLGQAHQETQYF.

J is TRBJ2-2 and V is TRBV27, with TRBD1 matching 8 bases. Germline V gives CDR1 MNHEY, CDR2 SMNVEV (reference sequence). Trimming cost V 6 bases and J 4 bases; bases outside gene matches: 7. The CDR3 runs 15 residues. The CDR3 reads CASSTTGAFTGELFF. CDR3 DNA sequence: TGTGCCAGCAGCACGACAGGGGCGTTCACCGGGGAGCTGTTTTTT.

The sample holds many counts of this clonotype. This rearrangement joins TRBV27 to TRBJ2-5; D possibly corresponds to TRBD2 (5 bases). The CDR3 extends over 14 amino acids. Germline loops: CDR1 MNHEY, CDR2 SMNVEV (reference sequence). V was trimmed by 5 bases and J by 4 bases, leaving 14 bases between them. CDR3 nucleotide sequence: TGTGCCAGCAGTCAAACTAGTTTCGGAGAGACCCAGTACTTC. Its translation is CASSQTSFGETQYF.

J is TRBJ2-5 and V is TRBV10-3; D unclear. CDR1 and CDR2 (germline): ENHRY, SYGVKD. The V end was cut by 3 bases, the J end by 4 bases, with 9 bases between. The CDR3 sequence is 13 residues long. CDR3 nucleotide sequence: TGTGCCATCAGTGAAACTTCCGTAGAGACCCAGTACTTC. The encoded protein is CAISETSVETQYF.

There are many counts of this clonotype. This sequence joins TRBV7-9 and TRBJ2-1, with 11 bases matching TRBD2. The CDR3 spans 15 residues. Germline-derived CDR1 and CDR2 are SEHNR and FQNEAQ (reference sequence). The ends lost 8 bases at V and 5 bases at J; junction bases unmatched: 8. The CDR3 DNA is TGTGCCAGCCATTCACTAGCGGGGGTAGACAATGAGCAGTTCTTC. It specifies CASHSLAGVDNEQFF. Filled out from reference TRBV7-9 and TRBJ2-1, the complete variable domain reads DTGVSQNPRHKITKRGQNVTFRCDPISEHNRLYWYRQTLGQGPEFLTYFQNEAQLEKSRLLSDRFSAERPKGSFSTLEIQRTEQGDSAMYLCASHSLAGVDNEQFFGPGTRLTVL.

The chain employs TRBV5-1 and TRBJ1-2; D gene unclear. The CDR3 totals 14 residues. CDR1 and CDR2 from the germline V gene are SGHRS and YFSETQ. Trimming stripped 0 bases from V and 6 bases from J, with 12 bases between. CDR3: CASSLERPGDGYTF. CDR3 sequence (DNA): TGCGCCAGCAGCTTGGAACGCCCTGGGGATGGCTACACCTTC.

The chain uses TRBV20-1 and TRBJ1-1; 10 bases agree with TRBD1. J was trimmed by 5 bases and V by 6 bases; bases with no gene match: 12. CDR3 length: 15 residues. Germline CDR1 DFQATT, CDR2 SNEGSKA (reference sequence). The CDR3 is CSASGTGDPRTEAFF. CDR3 nucleotides: TGCAGTGCATCCGGGACAGGGGACCCCAGGACTGAAGCTTTCTTT.

This clonotype was detected a few times. This chain links TRBV5-1 with TRBJ2-5; no reliable D call. Germline V gives CDR1 SGHRS, CDR2 YFSETQ. This CDR3 has 11 residues. V gave up 5 bases and J gave up 4 bases, with 6 bases separating them. This CDR3 reads CASRDRETQYF. For the CDR3, the DNA is TGCGCCAGCAGAGACCGAGAGACCCAGTACTTC.

This clonotype appeared a few times. The chain is built from TRBV29-1 and TRBJ2-2; no reliable D call. The CDR3 is 17 amino acids. Germline V gene sequence: CDR1 SQVTM, CDR2 ANQGSEA. Between the trimmed V and J ends, which lost 4 bases and 0 bases, there was a span of 18 bases. Written as DNA, the CDR3 is TGCAGCGTTGTCCCAGCAGGCCATTTCGCGAACACCGGGGAGCTGTTTTTT. It translates to CSVVPAGHFANTGELFF.

The rearrangement uses TRBV12-3 or TRBV12-4 and TRBJ2-7; 9 nucleotides align to TRBD2. This CDR3 contains 15 residues. The V segment lost 6 bases and the J segment 0 bases; nucleotides outside the gene matches: 6. In nucleotides, the CDR3 is TGTGCCAGCAGACCCAGCGGGGGGAGCTCCTACGAGCAGTACTTC. Amino acids: CASRPSGGSSYEQYF.

The chain is built from TRBV14 and TRBJ2-4; 8 bases line up with TRBD1. Germline lookup yields CDR1 SGHDN and CDR2 FVKESK. The CDR3 spans 20 residues. V shed 5 bases and J 0 bases; nucleotides not matched to a gene: 18. The CDR3 region is CASSTGTGLPRSRAKNIQYF. Written as DNA, the CDR3 is TGTGCCAGCAGCACCGGGACAGGTTTGCCGCGGAGCCGAGCCAAAAACATTCAGTACTTC. The full variable domain, in which reference TRBV14 and TRBJ2-4 provide the parts outside the CDR3, is EAGVTQFPSHSVIEKGQTVTLRCDPISGHDNLYWYRRVMGKEIKFLLHFVKESKQDESGMPNNRFLAERTGGTYSTLKVQPAELEDSGVYFCASSTGTGLPRSRAKNIQYFGAGTRLSVL.

This clonotype was found a few times. The rearrangement joins TRBV4-1 to TRBJ1-5, with TRBD1 matching over 7 bases. Germline trimming cut 3 bases from V and 2 bases from J; bases unmatched to any gene: 7. The germline gives CDR1 MGHRA, CDR2 YSYEKL. The CDR3 runs to 16 residues. The CDR3 loop reads CASSHGMGQRNQPQHF. The CDR3 nucleotides read TGCGCCAGCAGCCATGGTATGGGACAGCGCAATCAGCCCCAGCATTTT.

This clonotype appeared a few times. The gene calls are TRBV4-1 and TRBJ2-6; D gene unclear. The CDR3 length is 14 residues. The germline V gene has CDR1 MGHRA and CDR2 YSYEKL. Trimming shortened V by 3 bases and J by 4 bases, and 7 bases separated the two germline ends. CDR3 sequence reads: CASSHVGGANVLTF. The DNA for the CDR3 is TGCGCCAGCAGCCACGTGGGGGGGGCCAACGTCCTGACTTTC.

The chain couples TRBV6-5 to TRBJ2-7; 8 bases fit TRBD2. V lost 4 bases to trimming and J lost 0 bases; unmatched junction nucleotides: 8. CDR1 is MNHEY and CDR2 is SVGAGI in the germline V gene. CDR3 length equals 16 residues. The CDR3 region has the DNA TGTGCCAGCAGTTGGGGCGGGGGGCACCACTCCTACGAGCAGTACTTC. Amino acid sequence: CASSWGGGHHSYEQYF.

The genes are TRBV5-1 and TRBJ1-3, with TRBD1 matching over 7 bases. From germline, CDR1 is SGHRS and CDR2 YFSETQ. The CDR3 contains 16 residues. With 0 bases clipped from V and 2 bases from J, the junction kept 5 bases outside the gene matches. DNA of the CDR3: TGCGCCAGCAGCTTGGCCACAGGGGAAGCTGGAAACACCATATATTTT. Translation: CASSLATGEAGNTIYF.

J is TRBJ2-7 and V is TRBV9, with D possibly being TRBD1 (6 bases). The germline CDR1 and CDR2 sequences are SGDLS and YYNGEE. V was clipped by 0 bases and J by 6 bases, with 13 bases between them. The CDR3 is 14 amino acids. The CDR3 loop is CASSVDWDMGEQYF. In nucleotides, the CDR3 is TGTGCCAGCAGCGTAGACTGGGACATGGGCGAGCAGTACTTC.

This clonotype was seen only a few times. The genes are TRBV30 and TRBJ2-1, with 7 bases identical to TRBD1. CDR1 is GTSNPN and CDR2 is SVGIG in the germline V gene (reference sequence). There are 15 residues in the CDR3. Trimming removed 4 bases from V and 4 bases from J; junction bases left unmatched: 10. The DNA for the CDR3 is TGTGCCTGGATTGCCGCAGGGGGTTTTTACAATGAGCAGTTCTTC. Translation: CAWIAAGGFYNEQFF.

This clonotype was observed a handful of times. The chain uses TRBV7-2 and TRBJ2-7; 9 nucleotides agree with TRBD1. The CDR3 consists of 15 residues. V trimming: 6 bases; J trimming: 4 bases; junction bases outside the gene matches: 10. Germline CDR1 is SGHTA and CDR2 is FQGNSA. This CDR3 is CASRLYGTGSYEQYF. CDR3 nucleotide sequence: TGTGCCAGCAGGTTGTACGGGACAGGGTCGTACGAGCAGTACTTC.

This clonotype was seen only a few times. The chain carries TRBV9 and TRBJ1-2; no definite D call. Germline CDR1 SGDLS, CDR2 YYNGEE. The CDR3 has 14 amino acids. Trimming took off 1 base at V and 1 base at J, with 8 bases between the two ends. Written as DNA, the CDR3 is TGTGCCAGCAGCGTAACGGACTTTAACTATGGCTACACCTTC. It codes for CASSVTDFNYGYTF.

A few counts support this clonotype. This chain uses TRBV20-1 with TRBJ2-2; D is tentatively TRBD1 or TRBD2 (5 bases each). Trimming shortened V by 6 bases and J by 2 bases, and 16 bases separated the two germline ends. The CDR3 extends over 15 amino acids. CDR1 is DFQATT and CDR2 is SNEGSKA in the germline V gene (reference sequence). The CDR3 coding sequence is TGCAGTGCGAGTGGGGCGGGTCTCAACACCGGGGAGCTGTTTTTT. Its protein is CSASGAGLNTGELFF.

This clonotype appeared many times. The rearrangement joins TRBV7-9 to TRBJ1-3, with D uncertain. The CDR3 has 13 residues. CDR1 is SEHNR, CDR2 FQNEAQ, per germline (reference sequence). The ends were cut back, 7 bases at V and 3 bases at J, with 10 bases in the middle. The CDR3 DNA reads as TGTGCCAGCACCCCGTGGAATGGAAACACCATATATTTT. Residues: CASTPWNGNTIYF.